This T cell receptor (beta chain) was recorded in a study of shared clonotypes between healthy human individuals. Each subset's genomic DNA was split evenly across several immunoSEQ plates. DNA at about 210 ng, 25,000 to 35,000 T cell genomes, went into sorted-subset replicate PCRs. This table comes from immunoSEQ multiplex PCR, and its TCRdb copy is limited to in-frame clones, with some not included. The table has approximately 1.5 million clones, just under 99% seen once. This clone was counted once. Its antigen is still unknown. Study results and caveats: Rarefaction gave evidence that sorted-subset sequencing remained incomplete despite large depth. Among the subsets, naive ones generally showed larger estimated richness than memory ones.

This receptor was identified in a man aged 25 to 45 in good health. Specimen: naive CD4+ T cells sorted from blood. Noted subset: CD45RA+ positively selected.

The CDR3: CASSALAGSYNEQFF. For the CDR3, the DNA is TGCGCCAGCAGCGCACTAGCGGGCTCCTACAATGAGCAGTTCTTC. The chain recombines TRBV5-1 with TRBJ2-1; the match to TRBD2 covers 9 bases. Trimming took 4 bases from V and 0 from J; bases not matched to a gene: 2. This CDR3 contains 15 residues. Germline V CDR1 and CDR2: SGHRS, YFSETQ.